The 28 T cell receptor beta chains presented below share a single source sample, sequenced in a study of identical twins. TCRdb reprocessed the 5' RACE reads with MiXCR, giving one entry per CDR3 protein. The sample lists over 200,000 distinct CDR3 sequences; 6.5% to 8% were seen once. These data were also reused for a study on T cells expressing NK-cell markers.

Sequencing input: CD8+ T cells sorted from blood. Receptors were obtained from a woman younger than 35 in good health.

Ten or more counts support this clonotype. The chain links TRBV9 to TRBJ1-1, with D uncertain. Germline loops: CDR1 SGDLS, CDR2 YYNGEE. The CDR3 extends over 12 amino acids. The ends were cut back, 0 bases at V and 2 bases at J, with 2 bases in the middle. DNA for the CDR3: TGTGCCAGCAGCGTAGATAACACTGAAGCTTTCTTT. Residues: CASSVDNTEAFF. The complete variable domain, with remaining parts taken from reference TRBV9 and TRBJ1-1, reads DSGVTQTPKHLITATGQRVTLRCSPRSGDLSVYWYQQSLDQGLQFLIQYYNGEERAKGNILERFSAQQFPDLHSELNLSSLELGDSALYFCASSVDNTEAFFGQGTRLTVV.

This clonotype was seen many times. The gene calls are TRBV7-6 and TRBJ2-1; no firm D call. Between the trimmed V and J ends, which lost 0 bases and 0 bases, there was a span of 12 bases. The CDR3 runs 17 residues. Germline-derived CDR1 and CDR2 are SGHVS and FNYEAQ. As DNA, the CDR3 is TGTGCCAGCAGCTTAGCGCGCAGCGAAAGCTCCTACAATGAGCAGTTCTTC. Its translation is CASSLARSESSYNEQFF.

In this sample, this clonotype turned up many times. V and J are TRBV29-1 and TRBJ2-1, with D perhaps matching TRBD2 (5 bases). This CDR3 spans 14 amino acids. V was pared by 3 bases and J by 2 bases, with 11 bases between. Germline CDR1 SQVTM, CDR2 ANQGSEA. The CDR3 sequence is CSVERESTYNEQFF. For the CDR3, the DNA is TGCAGCGTTGAGAGGGAAAGTACCTACAATGAGCAGTTCTTC.

This clonotype was seen ten or more times. The rearrangement joins TRBV29-1 to TRBJ2-1, with 7 bases identical to TRBD2. This CDR3 contains 13 residues. Germline V lookup: CDR1 SQVTM, CDR2 ANQGSEA. The V and J ends lost 4 bases and 9 bases, in that order; junction bases with no gene match: 9. The CDR3 nucleotides read TGCAGCGTTGTGGGGGGAGGGACCCTTGAGCAGTTCTTC. Its translation is CSVVGGGTLEQFF.

This clonotype has a handful of counts. J is TRBJ2-1 and V is TRBV13, with D unresolved. The CDR3 totals 14 residues. Germline CDR1 reads PRHDT; CDR2 reads FYEKMQ (reference sequence). Deletions cut 2 bases from V and 7 bases from J, with 12 bases between. The CDR3: CASSLSPPGNEQFF. The DNA for the CDR3 is TGTGCCAGCAGCTTATCTCCCCCTGGTAATGAGCAGTTCTTC. Looking up the rest from reference TRBV13 and TRBJ2-1 gives the full variable domain: AAGVIQSPRHLIKEKRETATLKCYPIPRHDTVYWYQQGPGQDPQFLISFYEKMQSDKGSIPDRFSAQQFSDYHSELNMSSLELGDSALYFCASSLSPPGNEQFFGPGTRLTVL.

The rearrangement links TRBV6-1 to TRBJ1-1, with unresolved D. CDR1 is MNHNS, CDR2 SASEGT, per germline. The CDR3 sequence is 15 residues long. V lost 4 bases and J 1 base, leaving 13 bases between the germline ends. CDR3 bases: TGTGCCAGCAGTGTGAGCTGGACGCCGAACACTGAAGCTTTCTTT. This translates into CASSVSWTPNTEAFF.

The V call is TRBV3-1, the J call TRBJ1-5; tentative D call: TRBD1 (6 bases). The CDR3 length is 14 residues. Germline-derived CDR1 and CDR2 are LGHDT and YNNKEL (reference sequence). Between the trimmed V and J ends, which lost 1 base and 6 bases, there was a span of 10 bases. The CDR3 spells CASSQGGGFQPQHF. CDR3 in DNA: TGTGCCAGCAGCCAAGGAGGGGGGTTTCAGCCCCAGCATTTT.

This clonotype showed up many times. The rearrangement joins TRBV20-1 to TRBJ1-6, with 9 bases lining up with TRBD1. CDR1 DFQATT and CDR2 SNEGSKA come from the germline V gene (reference sequence). V lost 2 bases, J lost 9 bases, and 11 bases stayed unmatched. The CDR3 is 16 residues long. The CDR3 DNA reads TGCAGTGCTAGAACTAACATGGACAGGGGAAGTTCACCCCTCCACTTT. Its protein is CSARTNMDRGSSPLHF.

The chain uses TRBV27 and TRBJ2-1; 8 nucleotides align to TRBD1. The junction had 10 bases not matched to a gene; V was cut back by 5 bases and J by 4 bases. The CDR3 totals 16 residues. The germline V gene encodes CDR1 MNHEY and CDR2 SMNVEV (reference sequence). The CDR3 DNA reads TGTGCCAGCAGTCTGACACAGGGGGAATATTACAATGAGCAGTTCTTC. Its protein product is CASSLTQGEYYNEQFF.

V and J are TRBV7-6 and TRBJ1-3; D remains ambiguous. The CDR3 length is 17 residues. With 2 bases removed from V and 0 bases from J, the gap between germline ends came to 14 bases. CDR1 is SGHVS, CDR2 FNYEAQ, per germline. CDR3 residues: CASSLLRTQSSGNTIYF. The CDR3 bases are TGTGCCAGCAGCTTACTACGGACCCAGAGCTCTGGAAACACCATATATTTT.

This clonotype was seen more than once but under ten times. The chain recombines TRBV27 with TRBJ2-7; D possibly corresponds to TRBD2 (6 bases). Trimming cost V 4 bases and J 4 bases, with 11 bases left between them. CDR1 and CDR2 (germline): MNHEY, SMNVEV (reference sequence). The CDR3 spans 13 residues. CDR3 nucleotide sequence: TGTGCCAGCAGTTCGGGCGGGATATACGAGCAGTACTTC. It translates to CASSSGGIYEQYF.

This chain links TRBV12-5 with TRBJ2-1; 9 bases match TRBD2. The CDR3 runs 18 residues. The trim removed 7 bases at V and 3 bases at J, leaving 16 bases unmatched. Germline CDR1 is LGHNT and CDR2 is FRNRAP. CDR3 sequence reads: CASDGAGGHRGRYNEQFF. For the CDR3, the DNA is TGTGCTAGTGATGGAGCGGGAGGCCATCGTGGGCGCTACAATGAGCAGTTCTTC.

The sample holds a few counts of this clonotype. The chain has TRBV5-1 and TRBJ2-7; the D gene could be TRBD1 or TRBD2 (6 bases each). Germline values: CDR1 SGHRS, CDR2 YFSETQ. The V and J ends lost 0 bases and 0 bases respectively, with 10 bases between them. The CDR3 loop spans 15 amino acids. CDR3 in DNA: TGCGCCAGCAGCTTGGGGGGGGCCGCCTCCTACGAGCAGTACTTC. Translated, it gives CASSLGGAASYEQYF. Full variable domain (remainder filled in from reference TRBV5-1 and TRBJ2-7): KAGVTQTPRYLIKTRGQQVTLSCSPISGHRSVSWYQQTPGQGLQFLFEYFSETQRNKGNFPGRFSGRQFSNSRSEMNVSTLELGDSALYLCASSLGGAASYEQYFGPGTRLTVT.

Many counts were recorded for this clonotype. The chain employs TRBV27 and TRBJ2-5, with TRBD2 matching over 13 bases. This CDR3 comprises 15 residues. The V segment lost 8 bases and the J segment 5 bases; nucleotides outside the gene matches: 8. Germline assignment: CDR1 MNHEY and CDR2 SMNVEV (reference sequence). The chain's CDR3 is CASRGLAGVRETQYF. In DNA form, the CDR3 reads TGTGCCAGCCGTGGACTAGCGGGAGTTCGGGAGACCCAGTACTTC.

In its sample, this clonotype was seen many times. The chain's CDR3 is CASSYSGGGSGELFF. The CDR3 coding sequence is TGTGCCAGCAGTTACTCGGGAGGGGGTTCAGGGGAGCTGTTTTTT. The genes are TRBV6-5 and TRBJ2-2, with D tentatively TRBD2 (7 bases). Looked up from germline, CDR1 is MNHEY and CDR2 is SVGAGI. The CDR3 runs to 15 residues. With 0 bases removed from V and 8 bases from J, the gap between germline ends came to 13 bases.

This clonotype has ten or more counts. V usage is TRBV10-3 and J usage is TRBJ1-5, with D possibly being TRBD1 (5 bases). The CDR3 totals 16 residues. Germline loops: CDR1 ENHRY, CDR2 SYGVKD. V was shortened by 0 bases and J by 2 bases, with 11 bases between the two germline ends. As DNA, the CDR3 is TGTGCCATCAGTGAGTCTAGTCAGGGAGGCAATCAGCCCCAGCATTTT. Translating it yields CAISESSQGGNQPQHF.

In this sample, this clonotype turned up many times. V gene TRBV5-1 combines with J gene TRBJ1-1; 7 bases are a match to TRBD1. Losses at the gene ends were 4 bases for V and 3 bases for J; bases not matched to a gene: 9. This CDR3 comprises 15 residues. The germline CDR1 and CDR2 sequences are SGHRS and YFSETQ. The CDR3, as DNA: TGCGCCAGCAGCCTCCAGTGGGACAGCTACACTGAAGCTTTCTTT. Residues: CASSLQWDSYTEAFF.

The chain has TRBV6-2 or TRBV6-3 and TRBJ2-7; D possibly corresponds to TRBD2 (6 bases). This CDR3 has 16 amino acids. Germline loops: CDR1 MNHEY, CDR2 SVGEGT. V was cut by 6 bases and J by 5 bases, with 23 bases left in between. The CDR3 coding sequence is TGTGCCAGCAGGACACAGGTGGCGGGGACTGACAACGAGCAGTACTTC. It yields the protein CASRTQVAGTDNEQYF.

The V call is TRBV5-1, the J call TRBJ2-7, with D unresolved. V lost 5 bases and J lost 7, with 13 bases in between. The CDR3 runs 12 residues. From germline, CDR1 is SGHRS and CDR2 YFSETQ. The CDR3 coding sequence is TGCGCCAGCAGTAAACCTTCTTTGGAGCAGTACTTC. The encoded protein is CASSKPSLEQYF.

There are a few counts of this clonotype. This chain connects TRBV7-8 to TRBJ2-1, with D possibly being TRBD1 or TRBD2 (6 bases each). Germline loops: CDR1 SGHVS, CDR2 FQNEAQ. The CDR3 consists of 13 residues. V lost 7 bases and J lost 8, with 15 bases in between. CDR3 loop: CASMRGEAHEQFF. The CDR3 DNA reads as TGTGCCAGCATGAGGGGGGAGGCCCATGAGCAGTTCTTC.

There are a few counts of this clonotype. The chain recombines TRBV19 with TRBJ1-2; D is perhaps TRBD1 (5 bases). Per germline, CDR1 LNHDA and CDR2 SQIVND (reference sequence). The CDR3 runs to 14 residues. V was pared by 9 bases and J by 4 bases, with 18 bases between. CDR3: CASSELGTSYGYTF. The CDR3 DNA sequence: TGTGCCAGCAGTGAGCTCGGGACTTCCTATGGCTACACCTTC.

The rearrangement joins TRBV6-2 or TRBV6-3 to TRBJ2-1, with 7 bases fitting TRBD2. The V and J ends lost 2 bases and 0 bases, in that order; junction bases with no gene match: 10. The CDR3 extends over 18 amino acids. Per germline, CDR1 MNHEY and CDR2 SVGEGT. CDR3 protein: CASSYIREVTYSYNEQFF. The CDR3 DNA follows: TGTGCCAGCAGTTACATTCGGGAGGTAACCTACTCCTACAATGAGCAGTTCTTC.

The chain joins TRBV20-1 to TRBJ2-7, with a possible D match to TRBD1 (5 bases). Germline loops: CDR1 DFQATT, CDR2 SNEGSKA (reference sequence). The CDR3 runs 11 residues. Trimming removed 0 bases from V and 6 bases from J, with 6 bases in between. The CDR3 nucleotides read TGCAGTGCTAGAGATGGGGCCGAGCAGTACTTC. The encoded protein is CSARDGAEQYF.

At least ten counts were recorded for this clonotype. V and J are TRBV20-1 and TRBJ2-7; 12 bases fit TRBD2. The CDR3 extends over 14 amino acids. Germline lookup yields CDR1 DFQATT and CDR2 SNEGSKA (reference sequence). V was pared by 5 bases and J by 4 bases, with 6 bases of the junction left unmatched. This CDR3 is CSAPSGRALYEQYF. The CDR3 DNA reads as TGCAGTGCTCCTAGCGGGAGGGCCTTGTACGAGCAGTACTTC.

This clonotype was seen a handful of times. The chain is built from TRBV29-1 and TRBJ2-1, with D possibly TRBD2 on 6 matching bases. The V gene lost 1 base and the J gene lost 4 bases, with 17 bases spanning the gap. CDR1 and CDR2 from the germline V gene are SQVTM and ANQGSEA. CDR3 length: 16 residues. CDR3: CSVEGGLTSGYNEQFF. CDR3 sequence (DNA): TGCAGCGTTGAAGGCGGGTTGACTAGTGGATACAATGAGCAGTTCTTC.

The rearrangement links TRBV6-2 or TRBV6-3 to TRBJ2-7, with D tentatively TRBD1 (6 bases). Germline CDR1 is MNHEY and CDR2 is SVGEGT. CDR3 length: 15 amino acids. Trimming stripped 4 bases from V and 3 bases from J, with 16 bases between. The CDR3 sequence is CASSSWTAQDYEQYF. CDR3 nucleotides: TGTGCCAGCAGTTCCTGGACAGCGCAGGACTACGAGCAGTACTTC.

The rearrangement uses TRBV27 and TRBJ2-7, with 8 bases fitting TRBD1. The junction had 8 bases not matched to a gene; V was cut back by 5 bases and J by 5 bases. The CDR3 extends over 14 amino acids. Looked up from germline, CDR1 is MNHEY and CDR2 is SMNVEV (reference sequence). The DNA of the CDR3 is TGTGCCAGCAGTAGGGGACAGGCAACACACGAGCAGTACTTC. Translated: CASSRGQATHEQYF.

J is TRBJ2-1 and V is TRBV7-2; D not resolved. Germline loops: CDR1 SGHTA, CDR2 FQGNSA. The CDR3 length is 13 residues. Trimming cost V 5 bases and J 6 bases, with 11 bases left between them. The CDR3: CASSLNYFNEQFF. In nucleotides, the CDR3 is TGTGCCAGCAGCCTAAACTACTTCAATGAGCAGTTCTTC.